The next 3 T cell receptor beta chains were all read from a single sample in a study of Graves' ophthalmopathy and Graves' hyperthyroidism. Scientists amplified the TCR beta CDR3 regions from RNA transcripts. In the first round, RT-PCR was carried out with HTBI primers, and a multiplex PCR formed the second round. Each CDR3 protein is one row after TCRdb ran MiXCR on the multiplex PCR reads. The table shows under 200,000 distinct CDR3 sequences, with approximately 38% occurring only once. Sequenced sample: peripheral blood. The source is a woman in her 40s with Graves' ophthalmopathy.

V is TRBV27 and J is TRBJ2-6, with TRBD1 matching over 7 bases. The J call is in doubt because the DNA end fits TRBJ1-2 better. CDR1 MNHEY and CDR2 SMNVEV come from the germline V gene (reference sequence). CDR3 length: 13 amino acids. Written as DNA, the CDR3 is TGTGCCAGCAGTACTCCAGGGGGTTATGGCTACACCTTC. This gives the protein CASSTPGGYGYTF.

The sample holds many counts of this clonotype. The chain employs TRBV28 and TRBJ1-1; D might be TRBD1 (5 bases). The CDR3 runs to 13 residues. Trimming removed 2 bases from V and 5 bases from J, with 9 bases in between. The germline CDR1 and CDR2 sequences are MDHEN and SYDVKM. Here the CDR3 reads CASSLRGGTEAFF. CDR3 DNA sequence: TGTGCCAGCAGTTTAAGGGGAGGGACTGAAGCTTTCTTT. Combining the CDR3 with reference TRBV28 and TRBJ1-1 gives the whole variable domain DVKVTQSSRYLVKRTGEKVFLECVQDMDHENMFWYRQDPGLGLRLIYFSYDVKMKEKGDIPEGYSVSREKKERFSLILESASTNQTSMYLCASSLRGGTEAFFGQGTRLTVV.

The table lists this clonotype with a count of one. V is TRBV28 and J is TRBJ2-7, with TRBD2 matching over 7 bases. After removal of 6 bases from V and 3 bases from J, the junction contained 8 bases not matched to a gene. CDR3 length: 14 residues. Germline CDR1 is MDHEN and CDR2 is SYDVKM. Written as DNA, the CDR3 is TGTGCCAGCAGACCCCCTGCGGGAGTCTACGAGCAGTACTTC. It specifies CASRPPAGVYEQYF.